Following are 30 T cell receptor beta chains from one sample sequenced in a study of blood T cell repertoires in COVID-19. Method: immunoSEQ multiplex PCR; TCRdb's copy keeps in-frame clones and lacks some. The sample yields more than 110,000 clones, under 90% seen once. The sequenced sample consisted of PBMCs or T cells enriched from blood (not recorded which). These receptors were obtained from a woman in her late teens or twenties who had been exposed to COVID-19.

The chain employs TRBV25-1 and TRBJ1-1; 9 bases match TRBD1. Germline V gene data show CDR1 as MGHDK and CDR2 as SYGVNS. The CDR3 is 10 residues long. Unmatched junction bases numbered 3, after V lost 8 bases and J lost 11 bases. The chain's CDR3 is CASGDRVAFF. CDR3 in DNA: TGTGCCAGCGGGGACAGGGTGGCTTTCTTT.

This clone was found once. The chain carries TRBV9 and TRBJ1-2, with TRBD1 matching over 9 bases. With V trimmed by 3 bases and J by 6 bases, 9 bases remained unmatched. CDR1 SGDLS and CDR2 YYNGEE come from the germline V gene. This CDR3 region has 15 residues. The CDR3 coding sequence is TGTGCCAGCAGCGGGGGGACAGGGCGTCACGATGGCTACACCTTC. Its protein product is CASSGGTGRHDGYTF.

The rearrangement uses TRBV6-4 and TRBJ1-1; 7 nucleotides agree with TRBD1. The germline gives CDR1 MRHNA, CDR2 SNTAGT. The CDR3 is 13 amino acids. J was trimmed by 5 bases and V by 3 bases; bases with no gene match: 3. Here the CDR3 DNA reads TGTGCCAGCAGTGAGACAGGGAAAACTGAAGCTTTCTTT. Its protein is CASSETGKTEAFF.

This rearrangement joins TRBV6-2 or TRBV6-3 to TRBJ2-1, with TRBD2 matching 9 bases. The CDR3 spans 15 residues. CDR1 and CDR2 from the germline V gene are MNHEY and SVGEGT. V dropped 6 bases and J dropped 1; count of bases not matched to a gene: 4. Here the CDR3 reads CASSISGRSYNEQFF. The CDR3 nucleotides read TGTGCCAGCAGCATTAGCGGGAGATCCTACAATGAGCAGTTCTTC.

The V and J genes are TRBV18 and TRBJ2-1; D not resolved. The V and J ends lost 3 bases and 5 bases respectively, with 11 bases between them. Germline V gene sequence: CDR1 KGHSH, CDR2 LQKENI. This CDR3 is 14 amino acids long. CDR3 sequence (DNA): TGTGCCAGCTCACCGGTCTTCGGAGACAATGAGCAGTTCTTC. Its translation is CASSPVFGDNEQFF.

This clone showed up just a few times. V usage is TRBV28 and J usage is TRBJ1-5, with D maybe TRBD1 (5 bases). This CDR3 spans 14 amino acids. V lost 2 bases and J 5 bases, leaving 10 bases between the germline ends. Per the germline V gene, CDR1 is MDHEN and CDR2 is SYDVKM. CDR3 sequence (DNA): TGTGCCAGCAGTTTACGGGGGGTGGATCAGCCCCAGCATTTT. This translates into CASSLRGVDQPQHF.

V gene TRBV11-2 combines with J gene TRBJ2-7; no firm D call. From germline, CDR1 is SGHAT and CDR2 FQNNGV. The CDR3 is 12 residues long. V lost 5 bases, J lost 5 bases, and 10 bases lay in between. The CDR3 region is CASSPRKHEQYF. In DNA, the CDR3 is TGTGCCAGCAGCCCTCGTAAGCACGAGCAGTACTTC.

The chain employs TRBV11-2 and TRBJ2-7, with 9 bases fitting TRBD1. V trimming: 1 base; J trimming: 7 bases; junction bases outside the gene matches: 8. Germline assignment: CDR1 SGHAT and CDR2 FQNNGV. The CDR3 runs 15 residues. The CDR3 spells CASSLVGTGLGEQYF. In DNA form, the CDR3 reads TGTGCCAGCAGCTTAGTTGGGACAGGGCTTGGGGAGCAGTACTTC. Based on the CDR3 plus reference TRBV11-2 and TRBJ2-7, the full variable domain is EAGVAQSPRYKIIEKRQSVAFWCNPISGHATLYWYQQILGQGPKLLIQFQNNGVVDDSQLPKDRFSAERLKGVDSTLKIQPAKLEDSAVYLCASSLVGTGLGEQYFGPGTRLTVT.

This clone has only one observation. The rearrangement joins TRBV11-2 to TRBJ2-7, with D possibly being TRBD2 (6 bases). The CDR3 has 14 amino acids. V lost 0 bases and J lost 7, with 13 bases in between. Germline V gives CDR1 SGHAT, CDR2 FQNNGV. The CDR3 DNA sequence: TGTGCCAGCAGCTTAGAACGCGGGGTAAAAGAGCAGTACTTC. Translation: CASSLERGVKEQYF.

This clone occurred once. The V and J genes are TRBV11-1 and TRBJ1-2, with D unresolved. Between the trimmed V and J ends, which lost 6 bases and 0 bases, there was a span of 14 bases. Germline V gene lookup returns CDR1 SGHAT and CDR2 FQDESV (reference sequence). The CDR3 runs to 15 residues. Here the CDR3 reads CASSSPRATNYGYTF. The CDR3 DNA sequence: TGTGCCAGCAGTTCACCGCGGGCTACTAACTATGGCTACACCTTC.

The chain couples TRBV30 to TRBJ1-1, with a possible D match to TRBD1 (5 bases). The CDR3 spans 13 residues. Deletions cut 2 bases from V and 7 bases from J, with 14 bases between. Germline values: CDR1 GTSNPN, CDR2 SVGIG (reference sequence). This CDR3 is CAWSPRVYGEAFF. As DNA, the CDR3 is TGTGCCTGGAGTCCCAGGGTCTATGGTGAAGCTTTCTTT.

This clone was seen a handful of times. This chain connects TRBV10-2 to TRBJ2-5; the D is unclear. Trimming removed 4 bases from V and 5 bases from J, with 5 bases in between. The CDR3 extends over 11 amino acids. Per germline, CDR1 WSHSY and CDR2 SAAADI. The CDR3 protein is CASSVSETQYF. Written as DNA, the CDR3 is TGCGCCAGCAGTGTCTCGGAGACCCAGTACTTC.

The chain carries TRBV30 and TRBJ1-4; tentatively, D is TRBD1 (5 bases). The germline V gene has CDR1 GTSNPN and CDR2 SVGIG (reference sequence). This CDR3 contains 15 residues. V was shortened by 0 bases and J by 8 bases, with 16 bases between the two germline ends. The CDR3 here is CAWSVGGGSEEKLFF. The CDR3 nucleotides are TGTGCCTGGAGTGTGGGGGGAGGGTCGGAGGAAAAACTGTTTTTT.

The chain links TRBV27 to TRBJ2-1, with 7 nucleotides matching TRBD2. Looked up from germline, CDR1 is MNHEY and CDR2 is SMNVEV (reference sequence). V was pared by 2 bases and J by 0 bases, with 7 bases of the junction left unmatched. The CDR3 consists of 17 residues. CDR3 bases: TGTGCCAGCAGTTTAAGTCCTAGCGGAAGCTCCTACAATGAGCAGTTCTTC. Translation gives CASSLSPSGSSYNEQFF.

The V and J genes are TRBV4-1 and TRBJ2-7, with 7 bases matching TRBD2. Germline V gene lookup returns CDR1 MGHRA and CDR2 YSYEKL. Germline trimming cut 0 bases from V and 2 bases from J; bases unmatched to any gene: 7. The CDR3 loop spans 16 amino acids. CDR3 in amino acids: CASSQERASGTYEQYF. The CDR3, as DNA: TGCGCCAGCAGCCAAGAACGTGCTAGCGGTACCTACGAGCAGTACTTC.

This chain uses TRBV7-6 with TRBJ2-3, with D maybe TRBD2 (5 bases). With 0 bases removed from V and 1 base from J, the gap between germline ends came to 8 bases. The CDR3 runs to 15 residues. Germline V gives CDR1 SGHVS, CDR2 FNYEAQ. The CDR3 sequence: CASSLAAERTDTQYF. CDR3 coding DNA: TGTGCCAGCAGCTTAGCAGCGGAGCGCACAGATACGCAGTATTTT.

This clone was observed a single time. The chain combines TRBV9 with TRBJ2-2; no clear D gene. Germline CDR1 and CDR2: SGDLS and YYNGEE. The CDR3 covers 16 residues. The ends were cut back, 0 bases at V and 5 bases at J, with 14 bases in the middle. The CDR3 reads CASSVVPPGGTGELFF. In nucleotides, the CDR3 is TGTGCCAGCAGCGTAGTCCCGCCGGGTGGTACCGGGGAGCTGTTTTTT. The full variable domain, with the rest looked up from reference TRBV9 and TRBJ2-2, is DSGVTQTPKHLITATGQRVTLRCSPRSGDLSVYWYQQSLDQGLQFLIQYYNGEERAKGNILERFSAQQFPDLHSELNLSSLELGDSALYFCASSVVPPGGTGELFFGEGSRLTVL.

At least ten counts were recorded for this clone. This chain links TRBV2 with TRBJ2-1; 12 nucleotides match TRBD2. Unmatched junction bases numbered 4, after V lost 7 bases and J lost 6 bases. Germline V CDR1 and CDR2: SNHLY, FYNNEI. The CDR3 covers 14 residues. The CDR3 is CASKRLAGANEQFF. The CDR3, as DNA: TGTGCCAGCAAGAGACTAGCGGGAGCCAATGAGCAGTTCTTC.

CDR3 loop: CASTMLGGRLGEQFF. In DNA, the CDR3 is TGTGCCAGTACTATGTTAGGCGGGAGACTGGGTGAGCAGTTCTTC. The chain carries TRBV19 and TRBJ2-1; 7 nucleotides align to TRBD2. Germline V lookup: CDR1 LNHDA, CDR2 SQIVND (reference sequence). This CDR3 region has 15 residues. J lost 9 bases, V lost 7 bases, and 15 bases had no gene match.

This chain connects TRBV3-1 (or the pseudogene TRBV3-2) to TRBJ2-1, with 9 bases matching TRBD2. V shed 3 bases and J 6 bases; nucleotides not matched to a gene: 9. The CDR3 is made up of 16 amino acids. CDR1 LGHDT and CDR2 YNNKEL come from the germline V gene (reference sequence). The CDR3 region has the DNA TGTGCCAGCAGCCAGCCGGGTAGCGGGAGTTTCAATGAGCAGTTCTTC. The encoded protein is CASSQPGSGSFNEQFF.

This clone has a handful of counts. The genes are TRBV7-2 and TRBJ2-2; 10 bases are shared with TRBD2. The germline gives CDR1 SGHTA, CDR2 FQGNSA. Trimming cost V 2 bases and J 1 base; bases outside gene matches: 4. The CDR3 covers 17 residues. CDR3 bases: TGTGCCAGCAGCTTATTCCCTAGCGGGAGGAACACCGGGGAGCTGTTTTTT. Its translation is CASSLFPSGRNTGELFF.

The V and J genes are TRBV18 and TRBJ2-1, with 7 bases that match TRBD2. The CDR3 has 15 residues. CDR1 and CDR2 from the germline V gene are KGHSH and LQKENI. J was trimmed by 9 bases and V by 3 bases; bases with no gene match: 11. CDR3 bases: TGTGCCAGCTCACCTACCACTCGCGGGAGTAGTGAGCAGTTCTTC. As protein: CASSPTTRGSSEQFF.

The gene calls are TRBV7-9 and TRBJ1-4, with D tentatively TRBD1 (5 bases). The germline gives CDR1 SEHNR, CDR2 FQNEAQ (reference sequence). CDR3 length equals 19 residues. Trimming took 4 bases from V and 8 from J, leaving 29 bases between them. The CDR3, as DNA: TGTGCCAGCAGCTCTTCACCGGGACTGCACCTGGGAAGGGACGAAAAACTGTTTTTT. This sequence encodes CASSSSPGLHLGRDEKLFF. Variable domain in full (rest from reference TRBV7-9 and TRBJ1-4): DTGVSQNPRHKITKRGQNVTFRCDPISEHNRLYWYRQTLGQGPEFLTYFQNEAQLEKSRLLSDRFSAERPKGSFSTLEIQRTEQGDSAMYLCASSSSPGLHLGRDEKLFFGSGTQLSVL.

In its sample, this clone was seen a few times. V is TRBV5-1 and J is TRBJ1-2; TRBD1 agrees at 7 bases. CDR3 length: 15 amino acids. With 4 bases clipped from V and 4 bases from J, the junction kept 10 bases outside the gene matches. Germline V gives CDR1 SGHRS, CDR2 YFSETQ. CDR3: CASSLTGTESYGYTF. The CDR3 nucleotides are TGCGCCAGCAGCCTAACGGGGACAGAAAGCTATGGCTACACCTTC. The variable domain in full, completed from reference TRBV5-1 and TRBJ1-2, reads KAGVTQTPRYLIKTRGQQVTLSCSPISGHRSVSWYQQTPGQGLQFLFEYFSETQRNKGNFPGRFSGRQFSNSRSEMNVSTLELGDSALYLCASSLTGTESYGYTFGSGTRLTVV.

The J gene is TRBJ2-7, the V gene TRBV4-1; 11 bases agree with TRBD2. This CDR3 is 16 amino acids long. The germline gives CDR1 MGHRA, CDR2 YSYEKL. V lost 0 bases to trimming and J lost 4 bases; unmatched junction nucleotides: 5. CDR3 DNA sequence: TGCGCCAGCAGCCAAGATACAGGGACTAGCGGATACGAGCAGTACTTC. It codes for CASSQDTGTSGYEQYF.

The chain uses TRBV3-1 (or the pseudogene TRBV3-2) and TRBJ2-7, with TRBD2 matching 12 bases. Germline CDR1 LGHDT, CDR2 YNNKEL (reference sequence). CDR3 size: 15 residues. V was pared by 4 bases and J by 5 bases, with 6 bases of the junction left unmatched. The CDR3, as DNA: TGTGCCAGCAGCCGACTAGCGGGAGAGGTAAACGAGCAGTACTTC. This codes for CASSRLAGEVNEQYF.

This clone occurred a few times. The V gene is TRBV28, the J gene TRBJ2-7; no firm D call. V gave up 4 bases and J gave up 2 bases, with 15 bases separating them. CDR3 length: 15 amino acids. In germline, CDR1 is MDHEN, CDR2 SYDVKM. This CDR3 reads CASSSGRHITYEQYF. The CDR3 DNA is TGTGCCAGCAGTTCTGGGCGACACATTACCTACGAGCAGTACTTC.

CDR3 sequence (DNA): TGTGCCAGCCGGCCGGGACAGGGAACCTACGAGCAGTACTTC. This gives the protein CASRPGQGTYEQYF. This chain connects TRBV7-8 to TRBJ2-7, with TRBD1 identical over 9 bases. Trimming took 8 bases from V and 2 from J; bases not matched to a gene: 7. This CDR3 has 14 amino acids. From germline, CDR1 is SGHVS and CDR2 FQNEAQ.

The chain is built from TRBV3-1 (or the pseudogene TRBV3-2) and TRBJ2-7, with D perhaps TRBD2 (6 bases). V was cut by 1 base and J by 2 bases, with 9 bases left in between. CDR1 is LGHDT, CDR2 YNNKEL, per germline (reference sequence). The CDR3 has 14 amino acids. The CDR3 DNA reads TGTGCCAGCAGCCAAGGGGGGGAGCCCTACGAGCAGTACTTC. Translating gives CASSQGGEPYEQYF.

The V call is TRBV5-4, the J call TRBJ1-4; maybe TRBD1 (5 bases). The CDR3 contains 15 residues. Germline V lookup: CDR1 SGHNT, CDR2 YYREEE (reference sequence). V lost 2 bases, J lost 2 bases, and 10 bases lay in between. The CDR3 bases are TGTGCCAGCAGCTTCGGGGGGTCTACTAATGAAAAACTGTTTTTT. As protein: CASSFGGSTNEKLFF.